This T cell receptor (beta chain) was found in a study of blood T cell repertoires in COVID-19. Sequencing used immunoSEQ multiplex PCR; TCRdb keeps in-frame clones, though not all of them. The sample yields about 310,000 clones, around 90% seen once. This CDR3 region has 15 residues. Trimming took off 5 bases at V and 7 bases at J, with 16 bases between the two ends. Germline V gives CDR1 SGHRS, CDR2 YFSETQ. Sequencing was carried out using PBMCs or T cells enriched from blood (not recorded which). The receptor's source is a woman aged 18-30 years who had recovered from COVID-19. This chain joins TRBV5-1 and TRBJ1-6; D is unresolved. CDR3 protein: CASSTVTAANSPLHF. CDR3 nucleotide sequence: TGCGCCAGCAGTACGGTCACAGCCGCCAATTCACCCCTCCACTTT.